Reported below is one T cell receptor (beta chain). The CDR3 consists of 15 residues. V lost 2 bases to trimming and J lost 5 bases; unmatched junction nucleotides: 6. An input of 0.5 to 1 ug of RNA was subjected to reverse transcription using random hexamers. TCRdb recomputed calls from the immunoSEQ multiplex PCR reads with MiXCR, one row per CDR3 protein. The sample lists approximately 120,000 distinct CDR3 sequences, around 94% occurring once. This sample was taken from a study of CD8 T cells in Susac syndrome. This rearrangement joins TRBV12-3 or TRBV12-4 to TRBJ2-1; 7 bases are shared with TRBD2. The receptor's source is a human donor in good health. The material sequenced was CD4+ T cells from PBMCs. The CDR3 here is CASSLSGRGNNEQFF. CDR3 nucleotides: TGTGCCAGCAGTTTAAGTGGGAGGGGAAACAATGAGCAGTTCTTC.